This T cell receptor beta chain appears in the sequencing data of a study of T cell responses to AZD1222 COVID-19 vaccine. Study-wide findings and caveats: Donors skewed white British and female; clonal diversity was possibly underestimated.

This CDR3 comprises 15 residues. CDR1 and CDR2 from the germline V gene are SGHTA and FQGTGA. Unmatched junction bases numbered 4, after V lost 3 bases and J lost 5 bases. Measured with immunoSEQ multiplex PCR; TCRdb has only the in-frame clones, and not every one. The sample shows roughly 190,000 clones, approximately 90% of them seen only once. On this clone itself: Its antigen is unknown.

This sample comprised peripheral blood, obtained on day 0 of AZD1222 vaccination. The sequence derives from an adult in good health. The rearrangement joins TRBV7-3 to TRBJ2-2; 9 bases are a match to TRBD1. The CDR3: CASSFAGTGTGELFF. CDR3 sequence (DNA): TGTGCCAGCAGCTTCGCAGGGACAGGGACCGGGGAGCTGTTTTTT.